The 8 T cell receptor beta chains presented below share a single source sample, sequenced in a study of T-cell memory formation after mild COVID-19. TCRdb processed the 5' RACE reads anew with MiXCR; each CDR3 protein has one entry. In the table there are some 150,000 distinct CDR3 sequences, less than 20% of which are singletons. The sequenced sample was PBMCs or a T cell subset sorted from them (not recorded which). The receptors originated from an adult woman who had mild COVID-19 (a few samples of this study predate the infection). Cell type and time point are not known.

This clonotype was seen a handful of times. The chain employs TRBV20-1 and TRBJ2-7; 9 bases line up with TRBD2. Germline values: CDR1 DFQATT, CDR2 SNEGSKA (reference sequence). J gave up 5 bases and V 6 bases, and 14 bases lay outside the gene matches. CDR3 length equals 15 residues. CDR3 region: CSASTLGLAKDEQYF. DNA of the CDR3: TGCAGTGCCTCGACCCTTGGACTAGCGAAGGACGAGCAGTACTTC.

The rearrangement links TRBV10-3 to TRBJ2-7, with 9 bases aligning to TRBD1. This CDR3 comprises 15 residues. Germline assignment: CDR1 ENHRY and CDR2 SYGVKD. Unmatched junction bases numbered 9, after V lost 4 bases and J lost 5 bases. The CDR3 spells CAISAPGQGSHEQYF. The DNA of the CDR3 is TGTGCCATCAGTGCACCGGGACAGGGTTCCCACGAGCAGTACTTC.

The chain is built from TRBV7-2 and TRBJ2-7, with 13 bases aligning to TRBD2. J was trimmed by 5 bases and V by 1 base; bases with no gene match: 2. The V gene's germline CDR1 is SGHTA and CDR2 FQGNSA. The CDR3 consists of 15 residues. CDR3 DNA: TGTGCCAGCAGCTTAGGTGGACTAGCGGGAGACGAGCAGTACTTC. This translates into CASSLGGLAGDEQYF.

This clonotype was detected only a few times. This sequence joins TRBV5-1 and TRBJ1-1; 7 positions agree with TRBD1. The V gene end was trimmed by 0 bases and the J gene end by 4 bases; junction bases not matched to a gene: 9. Germline V lookup: CDR1 SGHRS, CDR2 YFSETQ. The CDR3 totals 16 residues. The CDR3 loop is CASSLGVQGRFTEAFF. The CDR3, as DNA: TGCGCCAGCAGCTTGGGTGTACAGGGGCGGTTCACTGAAGCTTTCTTT.

The sample holds a few counts of this clonotype. The gene calls are TRBV3-1 and TRBJ1-6; D not certain. The ends were cut back, 4 bases at V and 9 bases at J, with 13 bases in the middle. In germline, CDR1 is LGHDT, CDR2 YNNKEL (reference sequence). The CDR3 runs to 14 residues. The CDR3 sequence is CASSPLPGGSPLHF. DNA of the CDR3: TGTGCCAGCAGCCCCCTACCGGGAGGTTCACCCCTCCACTTT.

Only a few counts were recorded for this clonotype. This rearrangement joins TRBV12-3 or TRBV12-4 to TRBJ2-5; 8 bases match TRBD2. The CDR3 is made up of 14 amino acids. Trimming took 4 bases from V and 5 from J; bases not matched to a gene: 6. The CDR3 sequence: CASSSRGGEETQYF. DNA of the CDR3: TGTGCCAGCAGTTCCCGGGGGGGGGAGGAGACCCAGTACTTC.

This clonotype was detected a few times. The chain recombines TRBV12-3 or TRBV12-4 with TRBJ2-3, with 9 bases matching TRBD2. There are 14 residues in the CDR3. V lost 7 bases, J lost 8 bases, and 10 bases stayed unmatched. In nucleotides, the CDR3 is TGTGCCAGCATCCCGGGAGTAGCGGGAGTTACGCAGTATTTT. This sequence encodes CASIPGVAGVTQYF.

This clonotype was detected a few times. The genes are TRBV5-5 and TRBJ1-2, with D maybe TRBD1 (6 bases). The CDR3 extends over 15 amino acids. Germline V CDR1 and CDR2: SGHKS, YYEKEE (reference sequence). Trimming cost V 4 bases and J 4 bases, with 17 bases left between them. The CDR3 DNA reads TGTGCCAGCAGCACCAATGGGGGGCTTAGCTATGGCTACACCTTC. Translated: CASSTNGGLSYGYTF. Full variable domain (outside the CDR3, taken from reference TRBV5-5 and TRBJ1-2): DAGVTQSPTHLIKTRGQQVTLRCSPISGHKSVSWYQQVLGQGPQFIFQYYEKEERGRGNFPDRFSARQFPNYSSELNVNALLLGDSALYLCASSTNGGLSYGYTFGSGTRLTVV.